This TCR beta chain emerged from a study of blood T cell repertoires in COVID-19. The protocol was immunoSEQ multiplex PCR, while the TCRdb copy is restricted to in-frame clones and leaves out a portion. This table has 250,000 to 300,000 clones, around 80% appearing once. Participants spanned ages roughly 18 to 90 years and resided in 24 US areas. This CDR3 has 15 amino acids. V lost 7 bases, J lost 5 bases, and 24 bases lay in between. The germline V gene encodes CDR1 GTSNPN and CDR2 SVGIG (reference sequence). This clone was detected a few times. The specimen was PBMCs or T cells enriched from blood (not recorded which). The rearrangement uses TRBV30 and TRBJ2-7; D gene uncertain. This TCR was recovered from a man in his forties or fifties who had been exposed to COVID-19. The CDR3: CASNAGLALWNEQYF. The CDR3, as DNA: TGTGCCTCGAATGCTGGGTTAGCCCTATGGAACGAGCAGTACTTC.